The 21 T cell receptor beta chains listed next were all sequenced from one sample in a study of shared clonotypes between healthy human individuals. Assay: immunoSEQ multiplex PCR; the TCRdb copy retains only in-frame clones and omits some. The table shows 2 million to 2.5 million clones, with more than 85% occurring only once. Source material: naive CD4+ T cells from PBMCs. Indicated subset: CD45RA+ positively selected. The receptors here all came from a man aged 18 to 35 in good health. Some clones in this sample may be carry-over from other donors' samples.

As concerns this clone: Distinct nucleotide sequences in the sample also encode this CDR3. V is TRBV29-1 and J is TRBJ1-1, with 8 nucleotides matching TRBD1. There are 13 residues in the CDR3. The germline gives CDR1 SQVTM, CDR2 ANQGSEA. With 6 bases clipped from V and 1 base from J, the junction kept 4 bases outside the gene matches. CDR3 protein: CSVLGQENTEAFF. The CDR3 nucleotides are TGCAGCGTCCTGGGACAGGAGAACACTGAAGCTTTCTTT.

V is TRBV28 and J is TRBJ2-2; TRBD1 aligns across 10 bases. The CDR3 runs 17 residues. Germline trimming cut 5 bases from V and 5 bases from J; bases unmatched to any gene: 11. Germline CDR1 is MDHEN and CDR2 is SYDVKM. CDR3 sequence reads: CASSGRQGAPGTGELFF. The CDR3 bases are TGTGCCAGCAGTGGGAGACAGGGGGCACCGGGGACCGGGGAGCTGTTTTTT.

The rearrangement links TRBV5-1 to TRBJ2-7; D ambiguous. There are 16 residues in the CDR3. Trimming pared 0 bases from V and 2 bases from J, leaving 15 bases between. Per germline, CDR1 SGHRS and CDR2 YFSETQ. Here the CDR3 DNA reads TGCGCCAGCAGCTTGGAGGAAGGATCGATGGCCTACGAGCAGTACTTC. Its translation: CASSLEEGSMAYEQYF.

The DNA of the CDR3 is TGTGCCAGCAGTTTTACCTTCGGAAACACCATATATTTT. Encoded protein: CASSFTFGNTIYF. The chain is built from TRBV28 and TRBJ1-3; D gene ambiguous. Between the trimmed V and J ends, which lost 3 bases and 4 bases, there was a span of 7 bases. The CDR3 length is 13 residues. CDR1 and CDR2 (germline): MDHEN, SYDVKM.

Points on this clone: Other DNA sequences in the sample encode the same CDR3. The chain is built from TRBV7-2 and TRBJ1-2, with TRBD1 matching 7 bases. The germline V gene encodes CDR1 SGHTA and CDR2 FQGNSA. This CDR3 region has 14 residues. V shed 1 base and J 1 base; nucleotides not matched to a gene: 0. CDR3 loop: CASSLGQGNYGYTF. In nucleotides, the CDR3 is TGTGCCAGCAGCTTAGGACAGGGTAACTATGGCTACACCTTC.

The chain links TRBV7-2 to TRBJ2-7; 10 nucleotides line up with TRBD1. CDR1 and CDR2 from the germline V gene are SGHTA and FQGNSA. Losses at the gene ends were 4 bases for V and 5 bases for J; bases not matched to a gene: 5. The CDR3 is made up of 14 amino acids. The CDR3 loop is CASSSRDRGHEQYF. CDR3 DNA sequence: TGTGCCAGCAGCTCCCGGGACAGGGGACACGAGCAGTACTTC.

CDR3 DNA: TGTGCCAGCAGCTTACGGGCAGGGATCACAGATACGCAGTATTTT. This gives the protein CASSLRAGITDTQYF. The V gene is TRBV7-8, the J gene TRBJ2-3; D may be TRBD1 (5 bases). Germline V gene lookup returns CDR1 SGHVS and CDR2 FQNEAQ. Between the trimmed V and J ends, which lost 2 bases and 2 bases, there was a span of 11 bases. The CDR3 sequence is 15 residues long.

This chain links TRBV28 with TRBJ2-7; 8 nucleotides align to TRBD2. Germline loops: CDR1 MDHEN, CDR2 SYDVKM. The J segment lost 2 bases and the V segment lost 6 bases, leaving 9 bases of the junction unmatched. The CDR3 totals 15 residues. The CDR3 DNA reads as TGTGCCAGCAGCCCCACGGGAGGGAGCACCTACGAGCAGTACTTC. Protein product: CASSPTGGSTYEQYF.

The rearrangement uses TRBV20-1 and TRBJ2-7; 7 bases map to TRBD2. Germline V lookup: CDR1 DFQATT, CDR2 SNEGSKA (reference sequence). Trimming removed 3 bases from V and 6 bases from J; junction bases left unmatched: 2. The CDR3 loop spans 11 amino acids. The CDR3 DNA reads as TGCAGTGCTAGCACGGGAGGCGAGCAGTACTTC. Translation gives CSASTGGEQYF.

The chain combines TRBV27 with TRBJ1-3; D not certain. The length of the CDR3 is 15 residues. Trimming pared 5 bases from V and 0 bases from J, leaving 11 bases between. Germline V gives CDR1 MNHEY, CDR2 SMNVEV (reference sequence). The CDR3 is CASSSLRLSGNTIYF. The CDR3 DNA sequence: TGTGCCAGCAGTAGTCTGCGCCTCTCTGGAAACACCATATATTTT.

The genes are TRBV9 and TRBJ1-5; 10 nucleotides align to TRBD1. V dropped 3 bases and J dropped 3; count of bases not matched to a gene: 6. Germline V gene sequence: CDR1 SGDLS, CDR2 YYNGEE. This CDR3 contains 16 residues. Here the CDR3 reads CASSAADRGTNQPQHF. The CDR3 DNA reads as TGTGCCAGCAGCGCAGCGGACAGGGGGACCAATCAGCCCCAGCATTTT.

V is TRBV7-9 and J is TRBJ2-5; either TRBD1 or TRBD2 may fit D (6 bases each). Trimming pared 5 bases from V and 1 base from J, leaving 11 bases between. Germline V lookup: CDR1 SEHNR, CDR2 FQNEAQ (reference sequence). CDR3 length equals 14 residues. Written as DNA, the CDR3 is TGTGCCAGCAGCCCTTGGGGGGCCCAAGAGACCCAGTACTTC. It specifies CASSPWGAQETQYF.

The chain combines TRBV10-3 with TRBJ2-5; no reliable D call. Germline loops: CDR1 ENHRY, CDR2 SYGVKD. Trimming cost V 5 bases and J 3 bases, with 10 bases left between them. The CDR3 extends over 13 amino acids. The chain's CDR3 is CAISRTDEETQYF. In DNA, the CDR3 is TGTGCCATCAGTCGGACGGACGAAGAGACCCAGTACTTC.

CDR3 DNA sequence: TGTGCCAGCAGTTTCGCGTGGGGACAGGTGAACACTGAAGCTTTCTTT. Its translation: CASSFAWGQVNTEAFF. The V call is TRBV28, the J call TRBJ1-1, with TRBD1 matching over 8 bases. The CDR3 has 16 amino acids. In germline, CDR1 is MDHEN, CDR2 SYDVKM. V dropped 3 bases and J dropped 0; count of bases not matched to a gene: 6.

This chain uses TRBV15 with TRBJ1-2, with D possibly being TRBD1 (5 bases). Deletions cut 3 bases from V and 4 bases from J, with 18 bases between. The germline V gene has CDR1 LNHNV and CDR2 YYDKDF (reference sequence). The CDR3 runs to 16 residues. CDR3 residues: CATSRLGTRDLYGYTF. The CDR3, as DNA: TGTGCCACCAGCAGGTTGGGCACGCGGGACCTCTATGGCTACACCTTC.

This chain links TRBV14 with TRBJ1-2; D is unclear. Germline CDR1 reads SGHDN; CDR2 reads FVKESK. The length of the CDR3 is 14 residues. Trimming took 4 bases from V and 3 from J, leaving 12 bases between them. CDR3 in amino acids: CASSPPGTYYGYTF. The CDR3 nucleotides are TGTGCCAGCAGCCCGCCAGGCACTTACTATGGCTACACCTTC.

The rearrangement links TRBV29-1 to TRBJ2-7; 12 bases agree with TRBD2. This CDR3 spans 18 amino acids. Germline V gene sequence: CDR1 SQVTM, CDR2 ANQGSEA. Trimming removed 6 bases from V and 5 bases from J; junction bases left unmatched: 20. CDR3 nucleotide sequence: TGCAGCGTCCAGTGGACTAGCGGGATAGGGGTTCTGTCCAACGAGCAGTACTTC. Amino acids: CSVQWTSGIGVLSNEQYF.

This chain joins TRBV19 and TRBJ2-2; weak D call: TRBD1 (5 bases). The CDR3 has 17 residues. Germline V CDR1 and CDR2: LNHDA, SQIVND (reference sequence). The ends were cut back, 4 bases at V and 4 bases at J, with 19 bases in the middle. CDR3 sequence: CASSRSGNQQFTGELFF. Here the CDR3 DNA reads TGTGCCAGTAGTAGATCAGGGAACCAGCAGTTCACCGGGGAGCTGTTTTTT.

The V call is TRBV5-6, the J call TRBJ1-1, with D possibly being TRBD1 (6 bases). Germline lookup yields CDR1 SGHDT and CDR2 YYEEEE. The germline V and J ends were trimmed by 4 bases and 1 base, with 14 bases remaining between them. This CDR3 comprises 15 residues. The CDR3 DNA follows: TGTGCCAGCAGCCCGGCTACAGGGCGGAACACTGAAGCTTTCTTT. Residues: CASSPATGRNTEAFF.

The genes are TRBV2 and TRBJ2-7; 7 bases are a match to TRBD1. CDR1 and CDR2 from the germline V gene are SNHLY and FYNNEI. The CDR3 is made up of 13 amino acids. After removal of 5 bases from V and 2 bases from J, the junction contained 3 bases not matched to a gene. CDR3 residues: CASSSRGTYEQYF. CDR3 sequence (DNA): TGTGCCAGCAGTTCCAGGGGGACCTACGAGCAGTACTTC.

The chain carries TRBV4-1 and TRBJ2-2, with TRBD1 matching 8 bases. Germline V CDR1 and CDR2: MGHRA, YSYEKL. The length of the CDR3 is 15 residues. J was trimmed by 3 bases and V by 4 bases; bases with no gene match: 4. The CDR3 DNA is TGCGCCAGCAGCCGCAGGGGGCAGGACACCGGGGAGCTGTTTTTT. Residues: CASSRRGQDTGELFF.